These 9 T cell receptor beta chains were sequenced from one sample in a study of CXCR3-negative and CXCR3-positive naive CD8 T cells (dated by TCRdb to the late 2010s). TCRdb names NextSeq 550 as the instrument used. The Human TCR Profiling Kit (MiLaboratory) was used to make UMI-labeled 5' RACE TRB cDNA libraries. Each CDR3 protein sequence appears as one entry after TCRdb reprocessed the reads, and no DNA is included. The sample table holds around 140,000 distinct CDR3 sequences. 0.29% of the sample comes from the top ten. The material sequenced was naive CXCR3- CD8+ T cells from blood. The cell subset or site label, as the study defines it: CD45RO-CCR7+CD27+CD95- naive CD8+ T cells lacking CXCR3 (TNR3-). All receptors derive from a human donor in good health. Some clones in this sample may be carry-over from other donors' samples.

The chain has TRBV12-3 or TRBV12-4 and TRBJ2-7. The CDR3 spans 14 residues. Here the CDR3 reads CASSFGILGYEQYF.

This rearrangement joins TRBV27 to TRBJ1-6. Germline V gene data show CDR1 as MNHEY and CDR2 as SMNVEV (reference sequence). CDR3 size: 16 residues. CDR3: CASRSPDGETNSPLHF.

V gene TRBV2 combines with J gene TRBJ2-7; TCRdb picks TRBD1, but there is no DNA to check that call. Germline V lookup: CDR1 SNHLY, CDR2 FYNNEI. There are 14 residues in the CDR3. CDR3 protein: CASSEAAPGYEQYF. Filled out from reference TRBV2 and TRBJ2-7, the complete variable domain reads EPEVTQTPSHQVTQMGQEVILRCVPISNHLYFYWYRQILGQKVEFLVSFYNNEISEKSEIFDDQFSVERPDGSNFTLKIRSTKLEDSAMYFCASSEAAPGYEQYFGPGTRLTVT.

The rearrangement joins TRBV24-1 to TRBJ2-7. This CDR3 is 11 amino acids long. The V gene's germline CDR1 is KGHDR and CDR2 SFDVKD. The CDR3 protein is CATSDLDEQYF.

The CDR3 region is CASSFRQGLNEKLFF. The chain couples TRBV28 to TRBJ1-4; TCRdb outputs TRBD1, but without DNA this stays unchecked. In germline, CDR1 is MDHEN, CDR2 SYDVKM. The CDR3 has 15 residues.

V and J are TRBV1 and TRBJ2-7; TCRdb selects TRBD2, and the lack of DNA leaves this call unchecked. TRBV1 is an annotated pseudogene. The CDR3 sequence is 15 residues long. CDR3: CTSSQRTARTYEQYF.

The rearrangement joins TRBV19 to TRBJ2-7; the TCRdb call, TRBD2, lacks DNA for checking. Germline lookup yields CDR1 LNHDA and CDR2 SQIVND (reference sequence). The CDR3 is 15 amino acids. The CDR3 spells CASSIAAAGLYEQYF.

V gene TRBV5-5 combines with J gene TRBJ2-5; TCRdb selects TRBD1, and the lack of DNA leaves this call unchecked. Per germline, CDR1 SGHKS and CDR2 YYEKEE (reference sequence). The CDR3 is 14 amino acids. The CDR3 is CASSERGRGETQYF. The full variable domain, in which reference TRBV5-5 and TRBJ2-5 provide the parts outside the CDR3, is DAGVTQSPTHLIKTRGQQVTLRCSPISGHKSVSWYQQVLGQGPQFIFQYYEKEERGRGNFPDRFSARQFPNYSSELNVNALLLGDSALYLCASSERGRGETQYFGPGTRLLVL.

The chain carries TRBV2 and TRBJ2-7. The CDR3 consists of 13 residues. CDR1 and CDR2 from the germline V gene are SNHLY and FYNNEI. The CDR3 spells CASSVRTYYEQYF.